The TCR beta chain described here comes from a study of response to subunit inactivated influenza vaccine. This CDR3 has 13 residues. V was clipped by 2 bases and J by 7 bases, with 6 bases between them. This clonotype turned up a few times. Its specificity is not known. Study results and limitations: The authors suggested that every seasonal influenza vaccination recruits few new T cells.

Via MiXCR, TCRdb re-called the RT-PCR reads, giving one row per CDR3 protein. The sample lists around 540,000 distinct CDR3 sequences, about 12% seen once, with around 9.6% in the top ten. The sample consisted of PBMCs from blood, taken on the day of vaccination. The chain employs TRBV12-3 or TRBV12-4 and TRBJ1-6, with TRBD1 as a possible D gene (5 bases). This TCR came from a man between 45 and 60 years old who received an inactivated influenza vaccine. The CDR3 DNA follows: TGTGCCAGCAGTTTAAGACAGAATTCACCCCTCCACTTT. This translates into CASSLRQNSPLHF.